The clone carrying this T cell receptor beta chain was seen a few times. Its target is not known. PCR employed 60 Vbeta and 13 Jbeta primers. Assay: immunoSEQ multiplex PCR; the TCRdb copy retains only in-frame clones and omits some. The sample holds 150,000 to 200,000 clones; approximately 80% are singletons and the top ten take around an eighth. The record originates from a study of cytomegalovirus exposure and HLA in healthy donors. Study observations and caveats: The study found most TCR sequences rare, yet found some public TCRs in many donors. Diagnosis of cytomegalovirus status made by the classifier reportedly showed high specificity and sensitivity. The study listed around 150 cytomegalovirus-associated TCR beta chains.

The germline CDR1 and CDR2 sequences are MNHNY and SVGAGI (reference sequence). The CDR3 has 14 residues. V gave up 2 bases and J gave up 3 bases, with 8 bases separating them. The sequenced material came from PBMCs. The chain uses TRBV6-6 and TRBJ1-5; the D is unclear. The source is a woman aged 40 to 50 in good health and CMV-seronegative. The CDR3 DNA follows: TGTGCCAGCAGTTACGCACAGTACAATCAGCCCCAGCATTTT. Translation: CASSYAQYNQPQHF.